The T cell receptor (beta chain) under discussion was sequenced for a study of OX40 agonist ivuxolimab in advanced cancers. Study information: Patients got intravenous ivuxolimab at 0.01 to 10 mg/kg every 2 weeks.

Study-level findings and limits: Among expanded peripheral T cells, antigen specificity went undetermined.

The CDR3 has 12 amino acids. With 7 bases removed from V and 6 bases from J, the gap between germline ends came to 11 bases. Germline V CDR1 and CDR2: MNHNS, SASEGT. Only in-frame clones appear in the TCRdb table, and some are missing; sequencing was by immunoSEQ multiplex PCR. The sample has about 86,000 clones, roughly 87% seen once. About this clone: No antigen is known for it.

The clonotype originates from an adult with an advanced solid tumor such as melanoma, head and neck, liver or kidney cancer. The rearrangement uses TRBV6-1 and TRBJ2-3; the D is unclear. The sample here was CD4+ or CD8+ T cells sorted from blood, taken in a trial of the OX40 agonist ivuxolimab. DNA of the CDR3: TGTGCCAGCAACATGTTGGAGGATACGCAGTATTTT. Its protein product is CASNMLEDTQYF.